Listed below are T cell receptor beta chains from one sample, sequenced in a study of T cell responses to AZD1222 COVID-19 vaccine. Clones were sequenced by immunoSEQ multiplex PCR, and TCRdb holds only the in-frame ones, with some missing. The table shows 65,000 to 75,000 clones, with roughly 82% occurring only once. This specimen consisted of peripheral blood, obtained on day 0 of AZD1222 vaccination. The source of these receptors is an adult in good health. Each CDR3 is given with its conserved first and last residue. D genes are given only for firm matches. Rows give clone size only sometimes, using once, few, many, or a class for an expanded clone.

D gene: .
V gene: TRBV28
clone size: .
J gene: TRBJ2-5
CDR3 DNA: TGTGCCAGCAGTTTCCGGGTGGAGACCCAGTACTTC
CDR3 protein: CASSFRVETQYF

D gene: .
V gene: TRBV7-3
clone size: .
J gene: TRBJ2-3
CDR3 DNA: TGTGCCAGCAGCCCTAAGGGGGGTATTACAGATACGCAGTATTTT
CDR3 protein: CASSPKGGITDTQYF

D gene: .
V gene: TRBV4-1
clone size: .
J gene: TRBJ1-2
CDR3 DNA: TGCGCCAGCAGCCAAGATCAGGGGTTGGGATATGGCTACACCTTC
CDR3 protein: CASSQDQGLGYGYTF

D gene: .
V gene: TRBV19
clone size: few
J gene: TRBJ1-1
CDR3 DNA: TGTGCCAGTAGTAGGGCCAGGTGGAGCGACACTGAAGCTTTCTTT
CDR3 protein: CASSRARWSDTEAFF

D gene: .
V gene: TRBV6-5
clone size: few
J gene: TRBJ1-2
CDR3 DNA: TGTGCCAGCAGTTACGTGGGTTCTGGCTATGGCTACACCTTC
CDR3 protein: CASSYVGSGYGYTF

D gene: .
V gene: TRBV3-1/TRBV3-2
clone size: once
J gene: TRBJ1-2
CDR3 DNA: TGTGCCAGCAGCCCTCGGACAGAGTCCTATGGCTACACCTTC
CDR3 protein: CASSPRTESYGYTF

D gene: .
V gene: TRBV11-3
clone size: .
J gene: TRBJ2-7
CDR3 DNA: TGTGCCAGCAGCCCCACCAGACTAGTTCCGTACGAGCAGTACTTC
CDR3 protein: CASSPTRLVPYEQYF

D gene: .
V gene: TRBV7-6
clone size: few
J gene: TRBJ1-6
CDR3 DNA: TGTGCCAGCAGCAGTTCACAGGGAGTGCATTCACCCCTCCACTTT
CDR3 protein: CASSSSQGVHSPLHF

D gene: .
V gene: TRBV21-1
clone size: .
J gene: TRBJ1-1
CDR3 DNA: TGTGCCAGCAGCAGGATACAGGGGGCGCAGGCGTTGAACACTGAAGCTTTCTTT
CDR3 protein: CASSRIQGAQALNTEAFF

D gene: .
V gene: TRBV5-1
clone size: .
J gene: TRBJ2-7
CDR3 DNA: TGCGCCAGCACCGGACCTAGGGACGAGCAGTACTTC
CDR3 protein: CASTGPRDEQYF

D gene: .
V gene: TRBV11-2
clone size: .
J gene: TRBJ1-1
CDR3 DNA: TGTGCCAGCAGCTTGAGGACTGACACTGAAGCTTTCTTT
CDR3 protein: CASSLRTDTEAFF

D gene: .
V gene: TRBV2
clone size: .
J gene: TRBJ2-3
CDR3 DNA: TGTGCCAGCAGATGGGACCACACAGATACGCAGTATTTT
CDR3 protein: CASRWDHTDTQYF

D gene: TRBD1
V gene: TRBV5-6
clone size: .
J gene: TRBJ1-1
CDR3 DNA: TGTGCCAGCAGCTTGCCGACAGGGGTATGGACTGAAGCTTTCTTT
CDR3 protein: CASSLPTGVWTEAFF

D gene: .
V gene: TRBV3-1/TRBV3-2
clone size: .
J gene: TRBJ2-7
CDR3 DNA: TGTGCCAGCAGCCAAGCGCCAGGGGTCCACGAGCAGTACTTC
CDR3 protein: CASSQAPGVHEQYF

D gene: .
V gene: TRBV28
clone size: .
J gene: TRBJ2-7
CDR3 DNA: TGTGCCAGCAGTTTATTTGGGGCCTACGAGCAGTACTTC
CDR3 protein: CASSLFGAYEQYF

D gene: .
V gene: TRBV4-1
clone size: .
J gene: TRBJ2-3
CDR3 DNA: TGCGCCAGCAGATTCGGACGCAAGGGGGAAGGCACAGATACGCAGTATTTT
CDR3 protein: CASRFGRKGEGTDTQYF

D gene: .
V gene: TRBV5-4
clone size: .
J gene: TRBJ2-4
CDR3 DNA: TGTGCCAGCAGCTTGGAGGGAAGAAGAGCCAAAAACATTCAGTACTTC
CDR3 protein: CASSLEGRRAKNIQYF

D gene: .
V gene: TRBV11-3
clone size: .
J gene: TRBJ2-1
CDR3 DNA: TGTGCCAGCAGCTTTTGGGGAGCCCACGACTCCTACAATGAGCAGTTCTTC
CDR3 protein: CASSFWGAHDSYNEQFF

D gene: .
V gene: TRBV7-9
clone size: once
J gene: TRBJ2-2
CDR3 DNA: TGTGCCAGCAGCTTGTTGAACACCGGGGAGCTGTTTTTT
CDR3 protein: CASSLLNTGELFF

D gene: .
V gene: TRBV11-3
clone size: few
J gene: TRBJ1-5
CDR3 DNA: TGTGCCAGCAGCCCCGGGGGCAATCAGCCCCAGCATTTT
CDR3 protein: CASSPGGNQPQHF

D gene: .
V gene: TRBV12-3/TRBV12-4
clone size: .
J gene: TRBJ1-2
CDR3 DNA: TGTGCCAGCAGTTTTGGGACCGACTATGGCTACACCTTC
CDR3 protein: CASSFGTDYGYTF

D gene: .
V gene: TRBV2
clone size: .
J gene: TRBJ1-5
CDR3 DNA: TGTGCCAGCAGTTTACGGAGCAATCAGCCCCAGCATTTT
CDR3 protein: CASSLRSNQPQHF

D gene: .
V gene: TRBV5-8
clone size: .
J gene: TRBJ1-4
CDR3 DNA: TGTGCCAGCAGCTTGTGGGGTCTAGAGGCTAATGAAAAACTGTTTTTT
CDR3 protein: CASSLWGLEANEKLFF

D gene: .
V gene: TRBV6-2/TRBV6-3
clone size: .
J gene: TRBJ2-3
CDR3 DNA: TGTGCCAGCAGTCCCGGACACCAAAGCACAGATACGCAGTATTTT
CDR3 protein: CASSPGHQSTDTQYF

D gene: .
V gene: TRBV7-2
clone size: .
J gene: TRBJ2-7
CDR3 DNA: TGTGCCAGCAGCTTAGGAGCGGTCGCCTACGAGCAGTACTTC
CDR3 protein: CASSLGAVAYEQYF

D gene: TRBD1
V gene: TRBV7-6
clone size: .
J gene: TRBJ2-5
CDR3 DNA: TGTGCCAGCAGCCGAAGGACAGGGGGCCCGGAGACCCAGTACTTC
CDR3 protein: CASSRRTGGPETQYF

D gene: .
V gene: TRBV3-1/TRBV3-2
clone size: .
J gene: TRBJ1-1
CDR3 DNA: TGTGCCAGCAGCCCCCGACAGGTCACTGAAGCTTTCTTT
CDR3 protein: CASSPRQVTEAFF

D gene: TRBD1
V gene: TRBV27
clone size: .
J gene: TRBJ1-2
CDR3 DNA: TGTGCCAGCAGTCCGAGACAGGGCCTCTATGGCTACACCTTC
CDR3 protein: CASSPRQGLYGYTF

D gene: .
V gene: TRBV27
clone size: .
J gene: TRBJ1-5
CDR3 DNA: TGTGCCAGCAGTACCATAGGGGGAATTAATCAGCCCCAGCATTTT
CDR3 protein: CASSTIGGINQPQHF

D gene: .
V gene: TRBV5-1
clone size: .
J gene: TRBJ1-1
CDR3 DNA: TGCGCCAGCAGCTTGGGAGTTGCCGATATGAACACTGAAGCTTTCTTT
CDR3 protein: CASSLGVADMNTEAFF

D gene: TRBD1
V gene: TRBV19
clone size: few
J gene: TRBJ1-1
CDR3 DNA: TGTGCCAGTAGAGGACTAAAAACAGGGGGGGAGGAAGCTTTCTTT
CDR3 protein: CASRGLKTGGEEAFF

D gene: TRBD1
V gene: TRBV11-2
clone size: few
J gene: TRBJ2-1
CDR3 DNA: TGTGCCAGCAGTGGGGGGACAGGGGGTGAGCAGTTCTTC
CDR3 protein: CASSGGTGGEQFF

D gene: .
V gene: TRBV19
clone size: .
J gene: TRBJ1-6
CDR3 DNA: TGTGCCAGTAGTAACCGGACAGTCCGTAGCTCCTATAATTCACCCCTCCACTTT
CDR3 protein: CASSNRTVRSSYNSPLHF

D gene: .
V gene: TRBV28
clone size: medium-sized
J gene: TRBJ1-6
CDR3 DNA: TGTGCCAGCAGTAACCCGCGGGGTCCCCTCCACTTT
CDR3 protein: CASSNPRGPLHF

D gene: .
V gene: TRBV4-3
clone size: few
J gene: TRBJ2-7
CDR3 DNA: TGCGCCAGCAGCCACGACAGCGACAGTTACGAGCAGTACTTC
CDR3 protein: CASSHDSDSYEQYF

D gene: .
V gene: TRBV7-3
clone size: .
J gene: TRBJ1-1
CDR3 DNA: TGTGCCAGCAGCCGTCAGGTAAACACTGAAGCTTTCTTT
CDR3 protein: CASSRQVNTEAFF

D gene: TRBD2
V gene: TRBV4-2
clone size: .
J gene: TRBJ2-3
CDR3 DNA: TGTGCCAGCAGCCAGGGACTAGCGGGGGGTACTAGCACAGATACGCAGTATTTT
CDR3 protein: CASSQGLAGGTSTDTQYF

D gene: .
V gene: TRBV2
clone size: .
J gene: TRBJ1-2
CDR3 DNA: TGTGCCAGCAGTTGGTACCTGACGGGCTACACCTTC
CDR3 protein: CASSWYLTGYTF

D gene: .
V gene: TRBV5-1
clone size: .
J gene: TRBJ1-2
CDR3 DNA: TGCGCCAGCAGCTTGATTTCCCCCAGGGTTAATCCCGAGGGCTACACCTTC
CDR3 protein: CASSLISPRVNPEGYTF

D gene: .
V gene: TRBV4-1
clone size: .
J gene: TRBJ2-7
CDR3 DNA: TGCGCCAGCAGCCAACTGGCCCTTAGCTCCTACGAGCAGTACTTC
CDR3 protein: CASSQLALSSYEQYF

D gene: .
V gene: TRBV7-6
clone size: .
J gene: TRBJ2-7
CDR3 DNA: TGTGCCAGCAGCTTAGGAGTGACAGGACCCTACGAGCAGTACTTC
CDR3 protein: CASSLGVTGPYEQYF

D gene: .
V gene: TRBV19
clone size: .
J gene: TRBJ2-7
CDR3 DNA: TGTGCCAGTAGTATAGGGGGACGAGACCGGGAGCAGTACTTC
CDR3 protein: CASSIGGRDREQYF

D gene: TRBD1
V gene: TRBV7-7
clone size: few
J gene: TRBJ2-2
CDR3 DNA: TGTGCTAGCAGCTTAGACAGGGGGCAAGCCGGGGAGCTGTTTTTT
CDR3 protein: CASSLDRGQAGELFF

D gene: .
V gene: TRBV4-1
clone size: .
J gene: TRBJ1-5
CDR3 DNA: TGCGCCAGCAGCCACGTTGTAGGCAGGGCGAGGGATCAGCCCCAGCATTTT
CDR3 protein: CASSHVVGRARDQPQHF